The 30 T cell receptor beta chains reported below all come from one sample, sequenced in a study of somatic mutations in cytotoxic T cells in rheumatoid arthritis. Only in-frame clones appear in the TCRdb table, and some are missing; sequencing was by immunoSEQ multiplex PCR. Of 10,000 to 12,000 clones in the sample, about 88% were seen once. Sample: CD4+ T cells sorted from blood. These receptors originate from a woman between 18 and 29 years old with rheumatoid arthritis.

The J gene is TRBJ2-1, the V gene TRBV9, with 7 bases matching TRBD2. V shed 0 bases and J 2 bases; nucleotides not matched to a gene: 8. This CDR3 is built from 17 residues. Germline values: CDR1 SGDLS, CDR2 YYNGEE. CDR3: CASSVATGGRAYNEQFF. The CDR3 coding sequence is TGTGCCAGCAGCGTAGCTACCGGGGGGAGGGCCTACAATGAGCAGTTCTTC.

The V and J genes are TRBV5-8 and TRBJ2-3; 9 positions agree with TRBD1. The CDR3 totals 17 residues. V lost 1 base and J lost 4; bases outside the gene matches: 10. The V gene's germline CDR1 is SGHTS and CDR2 YDEGEE. The CDR3 region is CASSLMYGTGSPDTQYF. CDR3 sequence (DNA): TGTGCCAGCAGCTTGATGTACGGGACAGGGTCCCCAGATACGCAGTATTTT.

The rearrangement joins TRBV15 to TRBJ2-1; 8 bases line up with TRBD2. V was pared by 5 bases and J by 4 bases, with 10 bases of the junction left unmatched. The CDR3 extends over 16 amino acids. From germline, CDR1 is LNHNV and CDR2 YYDKDF (reference sequence). The CDR3 here is CATSPLRTSCYNEQFF. The CDR3 bases are TGTGCCACCAGCCCCCTGAGGACTAGCTGTTACAATGAGCAGTTCTTC.

The chain is built from TRBV28 and TRBJ1-2; TRBD1 matches 9 bases. The CDR3 is made up of 16 amino acids. Per germline, CDR1 MDHEN and CDR2 SYDVKM. Germline trimming cut 6 bases from V and 2 bases from J; bases unmatched to any gene: 10. As DNA, the CDR3 is TGTGCCAGCAGCGACCAACAGGGGGCTCCAAACTATGGCTACACCTTC. Its protein is CASSDQQGAPNYGYTF.

This rearrangement joins TRBV6-6 to TRBJ1-3; 7 bases map to TRBD1. Unmatched junction bases numbered 4, after V lost 4 bases and J lost 4 bases. The CDR3 consists of 14 residues. Germline CDR1 is MNHNY and CDR2 is SVGAGI (reference sequence). Here the CDR3 DNA reads TGTGCCAGCAGTTGGGACAGAGAGGGAAACACCATATATTTT. Translating it yields CASSWDREGNTIYF.

The V and J genes are TRBV4-3 and TRBJ2-1, with 14 bases matching TRBD2. Germline-derived CDR1 and CDR2 are LGHNA and YSLEER. The V segment lost 4 bases and the J segment 7 bases; nucleotides outside the gene matches: 3. The CDR3 loop spans 15 amino acids. The CDR3 region has the DNA TGCGCCAGCAGCCCGGGACTAGCGGGGGTGAATGAGCAGTTCTTC. It codes for CASSPGLAGVNEQFF.

This sequence joins TRBV29-1 and TRBJ2-1; TRBD2 agrees at 15 bases. The CDR3 has 13 residues. The V gene end was trimmed by 6 bases and the J gene end by 9 bases; junction bases not matched to a gene: 3. Germline CDR1 SQVTM, CDR2 ANQGSEA. The CDR3 region is CSVGLAGGFEQFF. CDR3 coding DNA: TGCAGCGTGGGACTAGCGGGAGGTTTTGAGCAGTTCTTC.

This chain uses TRBV18 with TRBJ2-1, with TRBD2 matching 12 bases. J was trimmed by 14 bases and V by 3 bases; bases with no gene match: 8. The CDR3 runs to 14 residues. Per germline, CDR1 KGHSH and CDR2 LQKENI. CDR3 sequence (DNA): TGTGCCAGCTCACCCCTAGCGGGAGGGCCGGGGAAGTTCTTC. Translation gives CASSPLAGGPGKFF.

The rearrangement uses TRBV19 and TRBJ1-5; weak D call: TRBD1 (5 bases). The CDR3 covers 12 residues. V was pared by 4 bases and J by 9 bases, with 10 bases between. Germline CDR1 reads LNHDA; CDR2 reads SQIVND (reference sequence). CDR3 region: CASSTVGLPQHF. CDR3 in DNA: TGTGCCAGTAGTACCGTGGGGCTGCCCCAGCATTTT.

This clone was recorded only once. The V gene is TRBV28, the J gene TRBJ2-1; perhaps TRBD2 as D (7 bases). Germline CDR1 is MDHEN and CDR2 is SYDVKM. The CDR3 covers 17 residues. V lost 4 bases and J 8 bases, leaving 24 bases between the germline ends. CDR3 coding DNA: TGTGCCAGCAGTTCTCCTCTTCTGGGGGGGGCCGGGGATGAGCAGTTCTTC. Protein sequence: CASSSPLLGGAGDEQFF.

J is TRBJ2-5 and V is TRBV6-1; possible D gene TRBD1, 5 bases. CDR1 is MNHNS and CDR2 is SASEGT in the germline V gene. This CDR3 comprises 13 residues. Trimming took off 11 bases at V and 5 bases at J, with 18 bases between the two ends. The CDR3 region is CAGRGQEVETQYF. The CDR3 DNA follows: TGTGCCGGACGAGGACAAGAGGTTGAGACCCAGTACTTC.

J is TRBJ2-5 and V is TRBV7-8; 10 nucleotides align to TRBD1. The length of the CDR3 is 15 residues. V trimming: 1 base; J trimming: 4 bases; junction bases outside the gene matches: 3. Germline loops: CDR1 SGHVS, CDR2 FQNEAQ. CDR3 protein: CASSLGQGAGETQYF. The DNA for the CDR3 is TGTGCCAGCAGCTTAGGACAGGGGGCCGGAGAGACCCAGTACTTC.

The chain carries TRBV14 and TRBJ2-7, with 10 positions matching TRBD1. CDR1 SGHDN and CDR2 FVKESK come from the germline V gene. The CDR3 spans 18 residues. The junction had 16 bases not matched to a gene; V was cut back by 4 bases and J by 4 bases. The CDR3 sequence is CASSPKIPGTGAYYEQYF. The CDR3 DNA sequence: TGTGCCAGCAGCCCAAAAATTCCCGGGACAGGGGCTTATTACGAGCAGTACTTC.

The rearrangement uses TRBV6-6 and TRBJ2-4; 11 bases agree with TRBD2. Germline trimming cut 5 bases from V and 8 bases from J; bases unmatched to any gene: 8. The CDR3 is 15 residues long. CDR1 and CDR2 from the germline V gene are MNHNY and SVGAGI (reference sequence). CDR3 region: CASSASSGGSHIQYF. The CDR3, as DNA: TGTGCCAGCAGTGCCTCTAGCGGGGGGTCGCACATTCAGTACTTC.

The table lists this clone with a few counts. This rearrangement joins TRBV28 to TRBJ2-1; 11 nucleotides agree with TRBD2. Germline V gene sequence: CDR1 MDHEN, CDR2 SYDVKM. J was trimmed by 15 bases and V by 5 bases; bases with no gene match: 6. The CDR3 extends over 12 amino acids. The CDR3 sequence: CASSPGLAERFF. The CDR3 DNA is TGTGCCAGCAGTCCGGGACTAGCGGAACGGTTCTTC.

This chain joins TRBV7-9 and TRBJ2-7; D is unresolved. Germline V CDR1 and CDR2: SEHNR, FQNEAQ (reference sequence). V was shortened by 4 bases and J by 9 bases, with 13 bases between the two germline ends. The CDR3 sequence is 12 residues long. The CDR3 reads CASSSPLTVQYF. CDR3 in DNA: TGTGCCAGCAGCTCTCCCCTCACAGTGCAGTACTTC.

The chain links TRBV10-3 to TRBJ2-5, with a possible D match to TRBD2 (6 bases). With the DNA end fitting TRBJ2-7 better, the J assignment may be wrong. Germline V gene sequence: CDR1 ENHRY, CDR2 SYGVKD. The CDR3 spans 18 residues. CDR3 coding DNA: TGTGCCATCCGGCCGCATGCGGGGAATTGGGACGTAAGGTACGAGCAGTACTTC. Protein: CAIRPHAGNWDVRYEQYF.

The chain employs TRBV27 and TRBJ2-3; a weak D match, TRBD2 (5 bases). V lost 4 bases, J lost 0 bases, and 11 bases lay in between. The CDR3 has 15 amino acids. In germline, CDR1 is MNHEY, CDR2 SMNVEV (reference sequence). CDR3 amino acids: CASSWSGGSTDTQYF. CDR3 coding DNA: TGTGCCAGCAGTTGGAGCGGCGGGAGCACAGATACGCAGTATTTT.

The rearrangement links TRBV6-6 to TRBJ1-5; no clear D. Germline lookup yields CDR1 MNHNY and CDR2 SVGAGI (reference sequence). Trimming removed 0 bases from V and 11 bases from J, with 17 bases in between. The CDR3 consists of 15 residues. The CDR3 DNA reads TGTGCCAGCAGTTACTCGTTGAACTCCGCCTTGGCCCAGCATTTT. Amino acid sequence: CASSYSLNSALAQHF.

The V call is TRBV28, the J call TRBJ1-4, with unresolved D. The germline CDR1 and CDR2 sequences are MDHEN and SYDVKM. This CDR3 is 12 amino acids long. Trimming pared 6 bases from V and 11 bases from J, leaving 13 bases between. The CDR3 DNA is TGTGCCAGCAGCCGTACAGTGGCCAAACTGTTTTTT. Translation gives CASSRTVAKLFF.

The CDR3 is CASRPRTGGTGELFF. CDR3 nucleotide sequence: TGTGCCAGCAGACCTCGGACAGGGGGTACCGGGGAGCTGTTTTTT. This chain connects TRBV27 to TRBJ2-2; TRBD1 matches at 10 bases. This CDR3 has 15 amino acids. The V and J ends lost 6 bases and 5 bases, in that order; junction bases with no gene match: 6. Looked up from germline, CDR1 is MNHEY and CDR2 is SMNVEV (reference sequence).

CDR3 in amino acids: CASSYSRGVETQYF. CDR3 nucleotides: TGTGCCAGCAGTTACTCTCGGGGTGTAGAGACCCAGTACTTC. The V and J genes are TRBV6-6 and TRBJ2-5; a weak D match, TRBD2 (5 bases). Germline V lookup: CDR1 MNHNY, CDR2 SVGAGI (reference sequence). The germline V and J ends were trimmed by 0 bases and 4 bases, with 9 bases remaining between them. CDR3 length: 14 amino acids.

The J gene is TRBJ2-1, the V gene TRBV9; TRBD2 matches 11 bases. The germline CDR1 and CDR2 sequences are SGDLS and YYNGEE. V gave up 2 bases and J gave up 4 bases; unmatched junction bases: 2. The CDR3 runs 15 residues. DNA of the CDR3: TGTGCCAGCAGCGTGACTAGCGGGGCTTACAATGAGCAGTTCTTC. The encoded protein is CASSVTSGAYNEQFF.

The rearrangement joins TRBV19 to TRBJ1-2, with 9 positions matching TRBD1. Per germline, CDR1 LNHDA and CDR2 SQIVND (reference sequence). V was pared by 5 bases and J by 6 bases, with 7 bases of the junction left unmatched. There are 14 residues in the CDR3. The CDR3 bases are TGTGCCAGTAGTCCAACCGGGACAGGGAATGGCTACACCTTC. It is translated as CASSPTGTGNGYTF.

V gene TRBV28 combines with J gene TRBJ1-2; D uncertain. The CDR3 has 13 amino acids. Looked up from germline, CDR1 is MDHEN and CDR2 is SYDVKM. Trimming took off 3 bases at V and 7 bases at J, with 12 bases between the two ends. The CDR3 DNA follows: TGTGCCAGCAGTTTTTACGAGATTGGTGGCTACACCTTC. Protein sequence: CASSFYEIGGYTF.

The chain joins TRBV7-9 to TRBJ2-2; tentative D call: TRBD1 (5 bases). The CDR3 totals 16 residues. Germline V gene data show CDR1 as SEHNR and CDR2 as FQNEAQ (reference sequence). Trimming shortened V by 2 bases and J by 7 bases, and 17 bases separated the two germline ends. The CDR3 DNA is TGTGCCAGCAGCTTAATGTCGTCAGGGTCAAGCGGGGAGCTGTTTTTT. Encoded protein: CASSLMSSGSSGELFF.

CDR3 loop: CASIYSGTRGGEQFF. The CDR3 coding sequence is TGTGCCAGTATTTATAGCGGGACCCGAGGGGGCGAGCAGTTCTTC. The chain recombines TRBV19 with TRBJ2-1, with D possibly being TRBD2 (8 bases). The germline V and J ends were trimmed by 7 bases and 10 bases, with 23 bases remaining between them. Germline loops: CDR1 LNHDA, CDR2 SQIVND (reference sequence). The CDR3 loop spans 15 amino acids.

This rearrangement joins TRBV16 to TRBJ1-5, with a weak D call TRBD1 (5 bases). This CDR3 is 14 amino acids long. Between the trimmed V and J ends, which lost 2 bases and 7 bases, there was a span of 12 bases. The germline V gene encodes CDR1 KGHSY and CDR2 FQNENV. CDR3 loop: CASSQTGTGQPQHF. CDR3 in DNA: TGTGCCAGCAGCCAAACAGGAACAGGCCAGCCCCAGCATTTT.

The chain uses TRBV10-3 and TRBJ2-6; no reliable D call. The CDR3 is 13 amino acids. The V end lost 11 bases, the J end lost 0 bases, and 8 bases lay between the germline ends. CDR1 is ENHRY, CDR2 SYGVKD, per germline. The CDR3 reads CARWASGANVLTF. For the CDR3, the DNA is TGTGCCCGGTGGGCCTCTGGGGCCAACGTCCTGACTTTC.

The V and J genes are TRBV7-2 and TRBJ1-1, with 10 positions matching TRBD1. Per germline, CDR1 SGHTA and CDR2 FQGNSA. Unmatched junction bases numbered 12, after V lost 4 bases and J lost 7 bases. CDR3 length: 16 amino acids. The CDR3 spells CASSSGRTGGHNEAFF. For the CDR3, the DNA is TGTGCCAGCAGCTCCGGAAGGACAGGGGGTCATAATGAAGCTTTCTTT.